The count of the clone carrying this T cell receptor (beta chain) is one. The antigen is not known. The sample comes from a study of cytomegalovirus exposure and HLA in healthy donors. This CDR3 comprises 19 residues. V trimming: 4 bases; J trimming: 0 bases; junction bases outside the gene matches: 8. Germline-derived CDR1 and CDR2 are SGHTS and YDEGEE. Sequenced by immunoSEQ multiplex PCR; TCRdb stores in-frame clones only, minus some. The table shows over 200,000 clones, with less than 85% occurring only once. Study-level points and caveats: Most TCR sequences were uncommon, yet certain public TCRs appeared in many donors.

Sequences were obtained from PBMCs. The receptor comes from a woman younger than 35 in good health and CMV-seronegative. This chain links TRBV5-8 with TRBJ2-1; TRBD2 agrees at 15 bases. In DNA, the CDR3 is TGTGCCAGCAGCCACGGGACTAGCGGGGGGATCACCTCCTACAATGAGCAGTTCTTC. Encoded protein: CASSHGTSGGITSYNEQFF. Full variable domain (missing parts from reference TRBV5-8 and TRBJ2-1): EAGVTQSPTHLIKTRGQQATLRCSPISGHTSVYWYQQALGLGLQFLLWYDEGEERNRGNFPPRFSGRQFPNYSSELNVNALELEDSALYLCASSHGTSGGITSYNEQFFGPGTRLTVL.